The 26 T cell receptor beta chains below all came from one sample that was sequenced in a study of cytomegalovirus exposure and HLA in healthy donors. The PCR was carried out with 60 Vbeta primers and 13 Jbeta primers. Only in-frame clones appear in the TCRdb table, and some are missing; sequencing was by immunoSEQ multiplex PCR. The table shows 50,000 to 75,000 clones, with 83% occurring only once. Input material: PBMCs. The receptor source for this set is a human donor in good health.

This rearrangement joins TRBV2 to TRBJ2-6; 7 bases map to TRBD1. This CDR3 spans 18 amino acids. J was trimmed by 2 bases and V by 6 bases; bases with no gene match: 13. Germline values: CDR1 SNHLY, CDR2 FYNNEI. DNA for the CDR3: TGTGCCAGCAGCGTCGAGACAGGGTTAGGGGCTGGGGCCAACGTCCTGACTTTC. It translates to CASSVETGLGAGANVLTF.

The rearrangement uses TRBV18 and TRBJ2-1, with TRBD1 identical over 7 bases. V gave up 4 bases and J gave up 6 bases; unmatched junction bases: 3. The germline CDR1 and CDR2 sequences are KGHSH and LQKENI. CDR3 length: 13 residues. CDR3 sequence reads: CASSQNRGNEQFF. The CDR3 DNA is TGTGCCAGCTCACAGAACAGGGGCAATGAGCAGTTCTTC.

For this clone: This sample also contains other DNA sequences that code for the same CDR3. The gene calls are TRBV30 and TRBJ2-7; unclear D gene. There are 11 residues in the CDR3. Germline CDR1 GTSNPN, CDR2 SVGIG (reference sequence). The V and J ends lost 3 bases and 4 bases respectively, with 7 bases between them. CDR3 in amino acids: CAWRRAYEQYF. The DNA for the CDR3 is TGTGCCTGGAGACGCGCATACGAGCAGTACTTC.

This clone has just a few counts. The chain couples TRBV6-1 to TRBJ1-5; a weak D match, TRBD1 (6 bases). Trimming took off 1 base at V and 4 bases at J, with 11 bases between the two ends. This CDR3 has 15 amino acids. Per germline, CDR1 MNHNS and CDR2 SASEGT. CDR3 nucleotides: TGTGCCAGCAGTGAAGGGGCACAGGGAAATCAGCCCCAGCATTTT. Translated: CASSEGAQGNQPQHF.

This clone was observed a few times. The chain is built from TRBV7-9 and TRBJ2-7, with 11 bases aligning to TRBD1. The CDR3 contains 15 residues. The germline gives CDR1 SEHNR, CDR2 FQNEAQ (reference sequence). Losses at the gene ends were 5 bases for V and 7 bases for J; bases not matched to a gene: 10. DNA of the CDR3: TGTGCCAGCAGCGACCCGGGACAGGGGGATCAGGAGCAGTACTTC. It codes for CASSDPGQGDQEQYF.

This clone showed up just once. The rearrangement uses TRBV4-2 and TRBJ2-6; 8 bases line up with TRBD1. This CDR3 has 16 amino acids. Per germline, CDR1 LGHNA and CDR2 YNFKEQ. The junction had 0 bases not matched to a gene; V was cut back by 2 bases and J by 0 bases. The CDR3 region has the DNA TGTGCCAGCAGCCAAACAGGGGGCTCTGGGGCCAACGTCCTGACTTTC. Translation gives CASSQTGGSGANVLTF.

This clone was counted once. The J gene is TRBJ2-1, the V gene TRBV11-2; the D gene is possibly TRBD2 (5 bases). With 3 bases removed from V and 9 bases from J, the gap between germline ends came to 18 bases. The CDR3 extends over 15 amino acids. Germline-derived CDR1 and CDR2 are SGHAT and FQNNGV. The CDR3 DNA reads as TGTGCCAGCAGCTTTAACCCTAGCAGCTCCCTTGAGCAGTTCTTC. This sequence encodes CASSFNPSSSLEQFF.

The chain employs TRBV5-5 and TRBJ2-7; D uncertain. The CDR3 totals 13 residues. The V gene lost 4 bases and the J gene lost 2 bases, with 10 bases spanning the gap. CDR1 is SGHKS, CDR2 YYEKEE, per germline (reference sequence). The CDR3 DNA reads as TGTGCCAGCAGCCAGTGGCTCACCTACGAGCAGTACTTC. Translating gives CASSQWLTYEQYF.

The chain carries TRBV5-8 and TRBJ1-3, with 10 bases matching TRBD1. Losses at the gene ends were 4 bases for V and 2 bases for J; bases not matched to a gene: 3. The germline V gene has CDR1 SGHTS and CDR2 YDEGEE. The CDR3 sequence is 15 residues long. DNA for the CDR3: TGTGCCAGCAGCCTAGGGACAGGGGCTGGAAACACCATATATTTT. Residues: CASSLGTGAGNTIYF.

This clone is a singleton in its sample. The V gene is TRBV7-2, the J gene TRBJ2-5, with a tentative D call TRBD2 (5 bases). The length of the CDR3 is 16 residues. The germline gives CDR1 SGHTA, CDR2 FQGNSA. V lost 2 bases and J lost 4, with 17 bases in between. The CDR3 DNA reads TGTGCCAGCAGCTTAAGGTCTTCTGGCGGACTAGAGACCCAGTACTTC. Amino acids: CASSLRSSGGLETQYF. The full variable domain, its missing parts supplied by reference TRBV7-2 and TRBJ2-5, is GAGVSQSPSNKVTEKGKDVELRCDPISGHTALYWYRQSLGQGLEFLIYFQGNSAPDKSGLPSDRFSAERTGGSVSTLTIQRTQQEDSAVYLCASSLRSSGGLETQYFGPGTRLLVL.

The chain uses TRBV19 and TRBJ2-1, with a possible D match to TRBD1 (5 bases). Germline V gene lookup returns CDR1 LNHDA and CDR2 SQIVND (reference sequence). The length of the CDR3 is 16 residues. V shed 0 bases and J shed 9 bases, with 18 bases lying between them. The CDR3, as DNA: TGTGCCAGTAGTATAGATTCAGTGGGGCTGGTGACTGAGCAGTTCTTC. As protein: CASSIDSVGLVTEQFF.

The chain links TRBV7-3 to TRBJ2-3; 8 nucleotides line up with TRBD2. The CDR3 is made up of 18 amino acids. Trimming cost V 2 bases and J 2 bases; bases outside gene matches: 12. Germline loops: CDR1 SGHTA, CDR2 FQGTGA. CDR3 sequence: CASSLQAGEPWNTDTQYF. CDR3 coding DNA: TGTGCCAGCAGCTTACAAGCGGGAGAGCCGTGGAACACAGATACGCAGTATTTT.

The rearrangement links TRBV7-2 to TRBJ1-5, with 7 bases lining up with TRBD1. The CDR3 extends over 15 amino acids. CDR1 and CDR2 (germline): SGHTA, FQGNSA. V was pared by 5 bases and J by 0 bases, with 4 bases of the junction left unmatched. The CDR3 protein is CASSRDRNSNQPQHF. CDR3 in DNA: TGTGCCAGCAGCCGGGACAGAAATAGCAATCAGCCCCAGCATTTT. The complete variable domain, with remaining parts taken from reference TRBV7-2 and TRBJ1-5, reads GAGVSQSPSNKVTEKGKDVELRCDPISGHTALYWYRQSLGQGLEFLIYFQGNSAPDKSGLPSDRFSAERTGGSVSTLTIQRTQQEDSAVYLCASSRDRNSNQPQHFGDGTRLSIL.

The chain carries TRBV23-1 and TRBJ2-7; D is uncertain. TRBV23-1 is filed as an ORF, its function uncertain. V was shortened by 4 bases and J by 2 bases, with 24 bases between the two germline ends. CDR3 length: 18 residues. CDR3 nucleotide sequence: TGCGCCAGCAGTCGACTCCCACGCGGTGAGATGCACACCTACGAGCAGTACTTC. This codes for CASSRLPRGEMHTYEQYF.

The chain combines TRBV7-9 with TRBJ1-3; the D is unclear. V was clipped by 2 bases and J by 0 bases, with 5 bases between them. The length of the CDR3 is 14 residues. Germline loops: CDR1 SEHNR, CDR2 FQNEAQ (reference sequence). As DNA, the CDR3 is TGTGCCAGCAGCTTACCGGGCTCTGGAAACACCATATATTTT. It translates to CASSLPGSGNTIYF.

The chain has TRBV20-1 and TRBJ2-1; D remains ambiguous. This CDR3 region has 11 residues. The germline CDR1 and CDR2 sequences are DFQATT and SNEGSKA (reference sequence). V was trimmed by 6 bases and J by 6 bases, leaving 9 bases between them. The CDR3 sequence: CSALTGNEQFF. DNA of the CDR3: TGCAGTGCCCTGACGGGCAATGAGCAGTTCTTC.

This chain connects TRBV15 to TRBJ1-5, with 9 bases aligning to TRBD1. This CDR3 is 17 amino acids long. Germline lookup yields CDR1 LNHNV and CDR2 YYDKDF (reference sequence). J was trimmed by 6 bases and V by 4 bases; bases with no gene match: 13. CDR3 nucleotides: TGTGCCACCAGCACCCCTAGCACAGGGGGCTCGAGTCAGCCCCAGCATTTT. Translation gives CATSTPSTGGSSQPQHF.

This rearrangement joins TRBV7-9 to TRBJ2-1, with TRBD2 matching over 7 bases. Germline loops: CDR1 SEHNR, CDR2 FQNEAQ (reference sequence). The CDR3 has 15 residues. The V segment lost 5 bases and the J segment 8 bases; nucleotides outside the gene matches: 12. The CDR3 reads CASSAQQLAQDEQFF. The CDR3 DNA reads TGTGCCAGCAGCGCCCAACAACTAGCGCAGGATGAGCAGTTCTTC.

V usage is TRBV18 and J usage is TRBJ2-7; the match to TRBD2 covers 9 bases. CDR3 length: 14 amino acids. Germline trimming cut 6 bases from V and 4 bases from J; bases unmatched to any gene: 7. Per germline, CDR1 KGHSH and CDR2 LQKENI. DNA for the CDR3: TGTGCCAGCTCGGCCCCTAGCGGGGCATACGAGCAGTACTTC. Translation gives CASSAPSGAYEQYF.

This rearrangement joins TRBV4-3 to TRBJ2-1; D perhaps matches TRBD1 (5 bases). The CDR3 extends over 13 amino acids. V lost 1 base and J 8 bases, leaving 9 bases between the germline ends. Germline V gene lookup returns CDR1 LGHNA and CDR2 YSLEER. The CDR3 sequence: CASSQGGLYEQFF. The DNA of the CDR3 is TGCGCCAGCAGCCAAGGGGGCCTTTATGAGCAGTTCTTC.

This clone was observed a single time. This chain links TRBV27 with TRBJ2-3; D is ambiguous. This CDR3 is 15 amino acids long. CDR1 is MNHEY, CDR2 SMNVEV, per germline (reference sequence). Trimming stripped 6 bases from V and 4 bases from J, with 17 bases between. The CDR3 region is CASSVTWKVADTQYF. DNA for the CDR3: TGTGCCAGCAGCGTGACTTGGAAAGTGGCAGATACGCAGTATTTT.

The rearrangement joins TRBV4-1 to TRBJ2-2; a possible D gene is TRBD1 (5 bases). The ends were cut back, 4 bases at V and 4 bases at J, with 10 bases in the middle. The CDR3 runs to 14 residues. Germline assignment: CDR1 MGHRA and CDR2 YSYEKL. The CDR3 here is CASSPRQITGELFF. The CDR3 nucleotides read TGCGCCAGCAGCCCTCGACAGATCACCGGGGAGCTGTTTTTT.

J is TRBJ2-1 and V is TRBV30; TRBD1 is a possible D gene (7 bases). V shed 4 bases and J shed 6 bases, with 10 bases lying between them. Germline V lookup: CDR1 GTSNPN, CDR2 SVGIG (reference sequence). The CDR3 loop spans 12 amino acids. CDR3 residues: CAWNRGGNEQFF. Written as DNA, the CDR3 is TGTGCCTGGAACAGGGGAGGCAATGAGCAGTTCTTC.

This clone was detected only a few times. This rearrangement joins TRBV4-3 to TRBJ2-3, with TRBD2 identical over 8 bases. Germline assignment: CDR1 LGHNA and CDR2 YSLEER. This CDR3 is 20 amino acids long. Unmatched junction bases numbered 19, after V lost 1 base and J lost 4 bases. CDR3 region: CASSQAVSGVGSGFADTQYF. The CDR3 bases are TGCGCCAGCAGCCAAGCAGTTAGCGGGGTAGGTTCAGGTTTTGCAGATACGCAGTATTTT.

This clone is classed as medium-sized. The chain couples TRBV7-9 to TRBJ2-6; perhaps TRBD2 as D (6 bases). Trimming removed 4 bases at V and 0 bases at J, with 16 bases between. CDR1 and CDR2 from the germline V gene are SEHNR and FQNEAQ (reference sequence). The CDR3 covers 18 residues. CDR3 sequence reads: CASSSLGGEGSGANVLTF. CDR3 bases: TGTGCCAGCAGCTCCCTTGGAGGGGAAGGCTCTGGGGCCAACGTCCTGACTTTC.

This chain uses TRBV6-6 with TRBJ2-3, with 7 bases that match TRBD2. Trimming took 0 bases from V and 4 from J; bases not matched to a gene: 4. The CDR3 loop spans 15 amino acids. The V gene's germline CDR1 is MNHNY and CDR2 SVGAGI (reference sequence). CDR3 in amino acids: CASSYSGEGADTQYF. In DNA form, the CDR3 reads TGTGCCAGCAGTTACTCGGGGGAGGGCGCAGATACGCAGTATTTT.